These 29 T cell receptor beta chains originate from one sample sequenced in a study of cytomegalovirus exposure and HLA in healthy donors. Assay: immunoSEQ multiplex PCR; the TCRdb copy retains only in-frame clones and omits some. The profile shows 130,000 to 150,000 clones, more than 80% of them singletons. The sequenced sample consisted of PBMCs. These receptors were collected from a woman aged 25 to 39 in good health and CMV-seropositive.

The gene calls are TRBV28 and TRBJ2-6; possibly TRBD2 for D (5 bases). Germline values: CDR1 MDHEN, CDR2 SYDVKM. CDR3 length: 14 amino acids. With 7 bases removed from V and 0 bases from J, the gap between germline ends came to 7 bases. CDR3 residues: CASTRGSGANVLTF. The CDR3 DNA sequence: TGTGCCAGCACTCGGGGCTCTGGGGCCAACGTCCTGACTTTC.

This chain connects TRBV6-5 to TRBJ1-1, with 8 bases matching TRBD1. The CDR3 is 12 residues long. The V and J ends lost 11 bases and 5 bases, in that order; junction bases with no gene match: 7. CDR1 is MNHEY, CDR2 SVGAGI, per germline. CDR3 loop: CAVPTGGTEAFF. The CDR3 DNA reads TGTGCCGTACCTACAGGGGGAACTGAAGCTTTCTTT.

The chain recombines TRBV6-5 with TRBJ1-6; a possible D gene is TRBD1 (5 bases). Looked up from germline, CDR1 is MNHEY and CDR2 is SVGAGI. Trimming stripped 3 bases from V and 11 bases from J, with 8 bases between. The CDR3 runs to 12 residues. CDR3 loop: CASSYGGTPLHF. CDR3 in DNA: TGTGCCAGCAGTTATGGGGGGACACCCCTCCACTTT.

The rearrangement uses TRBV7-2 and TRBJ2-6; TRBD1 agrees at 7 bases. V gave up 5 bases and J gave up 2 bases; unmatched junction bases: 12. This CDR3 has 18 residues. The germline V gene encodes CDR1 SGHTA and CDR2 FQGNSA. The CDR3 is CASSKRTGQAAGANVLTF. CDR3 bases: TGTGCCAGCAGCAAGCGGACAGGTCAGGCCGCTGGGGCCAACGTCCTGACTTTC.

This clone was observed a single time. The chain is built from TRBV6-1 and TRBJ1-2; 10 bases are a match to TRBD1. Germline-derived CDR1 and CDR2 are MNHNS and SASEGT. There are 13 residues in the CDR3. The ends lost 6 bases at V and 6 bases at J; junction bases unmatched: 4. This CDR3 reads CASRRTGGNGYTF. CDR3 bases: TGTGCCAGCAGGAGGACAGGGGGAAATGGCTACACCTTC.

The V and J genes are TRBV2 and TRBJ2-1; 14 bases match TRBD2. Trimming at V came to 6 bases and at J to 10 bases, leaving 8 bases not matched to a gene. The germline gives CDR1 SNHLY, CDR2 FYNNEI. This CDR3 spans 15 amino acids. Here the CDR3 reads CASSPEGLAGGEQFF. CDR3 nucleotide sequence: TGTGCCAGCAGCCCAGAAGGACTAGCGGGAGGAGAGCAGTTCTTC. The whole variable domain, filled in from reference TRBV2 and TRBJ2-1, reads EPEVTQTPSHQVTQMGQEVILRCVPISNHLYFYWYRQILGQKVEFLVSFYNNEISEKSEIFDDQFSVERPDGSNFTLKIRSTKLEDSAMYFCASSPEGLAGGEQFFGPGTRLTVL.

This chain uses TRBV5-4 with TRBJ2-1, with D possibly TRBD1 on 6 matching bases. The CDR3 has 17 amino acids. V was clipped by 4 bases and J by 3 bases, with 20 bases between them. Germline V lookup: CDR1 SGHNT, CDR2 YYREEE (reference sequence). CDR3 sequence (DNA): TGTGCCAGCAGCCCTTCCGGCGTAGGGGGTATCTACAATGAGCAGTTCTTC. The encoded protein is CASSPSGVGGIYNEQFF.

This sequence joins TRBV29-1 and TRBJ2-1, with D uncertain. The germline V gene encodes CDR1 SQVTM and CDR2 ANQGSEA. This CDR3 is 12 amino acids long. Trimming shortened V by 2 bases and J by 10 bases, and 12 bases separated the two germline ends. The chain's CDR3 is CSVELLPLEQFF. DNA for the CDR3: TGCAGCGTTGAACTACTACCCCTAGAGCAGTTCTTC.

This chain joins TRBV5-6 and TRBJ2-1; tentatively, D is TRBD2 (5 bases). CDR1 and CDR2 from the germline V gene are SGHDT and YYEEEE. The length of the CDR3 is 16 residues. Between the trimmed V and J ends, which lost 1 base and 3 bases, there was a span of 14 bases. The CDR3 sequence: CASSLSGLPLYNEQFF. The CDR3 coding sequence is TGTGCCAGCAGCTTGTCAGGACTTCCCCTCTACAATGAGCAGTTCTTC.

The chain carries TRBV6-5 and TRBJ2-5; 7 bases map to TRBD2. Germline loops: CDR1 MNHEY, CDR2 SVGAGI. The CDR3 is made up of 16 amino acids. V gave up 0 bases and J gave up 5 bases; unmatched junction bases: 9. CDR3 sequence (DNA): TGTGCCAGCAGTTACTCGACAGCTAGCGGAGGGGAGACCCAGTACTTC. Its protein product is CASSYSTASGGETQYF.

The V gene is TRBV15, the J gene TRBJ1-5, with unresolved D. The ends were cut back, 5 bases at V and 0 bases at J, with 17 bases in the middle. Germline lookup yields CDR1 LNHNV and CDR2 YYDKDF (reference sequence). This CDR3 contains 17 residues. For the CDR3, the DNA is TGTGCCACCAGCCCCTCGGCGGGATTTTATAGCAATCAGCCCCAGCATTTT. Encoded protein: CATSPSAGFYSNQPQHF.

The rearrangement uses TRBV5-5 and TRBJ2-7, with D possibly matching TRBD1 (6 bases). The germline V gene has CDR1 SGHKS and CDR2 YYEKEE (reference sequence). This CDR3 comprises 13 residues. Trimming pared 3 bases from V and 3 bases from J, leaving 10 bases between. In nucleotides, the CDR3 is TGTGCCAGCAGCTCGGGACATTACTACGAGCAGTACTTC. Amino acid sequence: CASSSGHYYEQYF.

The chain combines TRBV27 with TRBJ2-1; 10 bases match TRBD2. This CDR3 comprises 14 residues. Germline CDR1 and CDR2: MNHEY and SMNVEV (reference sequence). J was trimmed by 7 bases and V by 6 bases; bases with no gene match: 6. CDR3 region: CASSLSGRANEQFF. As DNA, the CDR3 is TGTGCCAGCAGCCTCAGCGGGAGGGCGAATGAGCAGTTCTTC.

The chain links TRBV19 to TRBJ2-7; D is possibly TRBD1 (5 bases). Germline-derived CDR1 and CDR2 are LNHDA and SQIVND (reference sequence). The CDR3 length is 16 residues. V lost 9 bases and J 0 bases, leaving 21 bases between the germline ends. The CDR3 loop is CASSPKWGGSSYEQYF. CDR3 nucleotides: TGTGCCAGCAGCCCCAAGTGGGGCGGCAGCTCCTACGAGCAGTACTTC.

This chain joins TRBV6-5 and TRBJ2-2, with a tentative D call TRBD1 (6 bases). In germline, CDR1 is MNHEY, CDR2 SVGAGI. V was cut by 4 bases and J by 2 bases, with 14 bases left in between. The CDR3 spans 16 residues. The CDR3 loop is CASSSLGTHNTGELFF. In DNA form, the CDR3 reads TGTGCCAGCAGTTCCCTCGGGACACACAACACCGGGGAGCTGTTTTTT.

The rearrangement links TRBV19 to TRBJ2-1; TRBD1 matches 7 bases. V shed 3 bases and J 6 bases; nucleotides not matched to a gene: 8. The CDR3 is 15 amino acids. The germline V gene has CDR1 LNHDA and CDR2 SQIVND (reference sequence). CDR3 residues: CASSIGAHRGNEQFF. For the CDR3, the DNA is TGTGCCAGTAGTATTGGGGCCCACAGGGGCAATGAGCAGTTCTTC.

This clone has more than one count but fewer than ten. The CDR3 DNA reads TGTGCCAGCGGGGGACAGTACAATCAGCCCCAGCATTTT. It specifies CASGGQYNQPQHF. This rearrangement joins TRBV6-1 to TRBJ1-5; 7 bases fit TRBD1. Per the germline V gene, CDR1 is MNHNS and CDR2 is SASEGT. This CDR3 comprises 13 residues. V lost 8 bases, J lost 3 bases, and 4 bases stayed unmatched.

The chain uses TRBV7-8 and TRBJ1-2; 9 positions agree with TRBD1. Germline assignment: CDR1 SGHVS and CDR2 FQNEAQ. The CDR3 has 17 residues. Trimming at V came to 5 bases and at J to 5 bases, leaving 15 bases not matched to a gene. This CDR3 is CASSMHRGRLSTYGYTF. The CDR3, as DNA: TGTGCCAGCAGCATGCACAGGGGGCGACTTTCTACTTATGGCTACACCTTC.

The rearrangement joins TRBV2 to TRBJ2-2, with 10 bases aligning to TRBD1. The CDR3 sequence is 16 residues long. Unmatched junction bases numbered 1, after V lost 3 bases and J lost 0 bases. Per the germline V gene, CDR1 is SNHLY and CDR2 is FYNNEI. The CDR3 DNA follows: TGTGCCAGCAGTGATGACAGGGGGCCGAACACCGGGGAGCTGTTTTTT. Translation: CASSDDRGPNTGELFF.

The genes are TRBV19 and TRBJ2-1, with 11 bases identical to TRBD2. The CDR3 has 15 amino acids. With V trimmed by 3 bases and J by 7 bases, 5 bases remained unmatched. Looked up from germline, CDR1 is LNHDA and CDR2 is SQIVND (reference sequence). The CDR3 loop is CASSMTSGNLNEQFF. The CDR3 bases are TGTGCCAGTAGTATGACTAGCGGGAATTTAAATGAGCAGTTCTTC.

This chain links TRBV7-8 with TRBJ2-3, with 10 nucleotides matching TRBD2. The V segment lost 6 bases and the J segment 6 bases; nucleotides outside the gene matches: 9. Germline lookup yields CDR1 SGHVS and CDR2 FQNEAQ. The length of the CDR3 is 15 residues. CDR3 region: CASRRLAGGYDTQYF. Here the CDR3 DNA reads TGTGCCAGCAGAAGGTTAGCGGGAGGATATGATACGCAGTATTTT.

The chain uses TRBV28 and TRBJ2-7, with 11 positions matching TRBD2. After removal of 5 bases from V and 6 bases from J, the junction contained 15 bases not matched to a gene. In germline, CDR1 is MDHEN, CDR2 SYDVKM. The length of the CDR3 is 17 residues. The chain's CDR3 is CASSPSIAGGPFPEQYF. CDR3 DNA: TGTGCCAGCAGTCCTTCCATAGCGGGGGGGCCTTTCCCCGAGCAGTACTTC.

The rearrangement joins TRBV2 to TRBJ2-5; 10 bases are a match to TRBD1. V was clipped by 1 base and J by 5 bases; unmatched bases: 4. The CDR3 has 15 amino acids. From germline, CDR1 is SNHLY and CDR2 FYNNEI. The CDR3 DNA reads as TGTGCCAGCAGTGAAGTGACAGGGGGCTGGGAGACCCAGTACTTC. It encodes CASSEVTGGWETQYF.

This clone was picked up one time. The V call is TRBV27, the J call TRBJ2-5, with 9 bases matching TRBD1. With V trimmed by 5 bases and J by 1 base, 5 bases remained unmatched. The CDR3 consists of 15 residues. Germline values: CDR1 MNHEY, CDR2 SMNVEV (reference sequence). DNA for the CDR3: TGTGCCAGCAGTCACGACAGGGGGGGCCAAGAGACCCAGTACTTC. Protein sequence: CASSHDRGGQETQYF.

The chain couples TRBV10-1 to TRBJ2-3; possible D gene TRBD1, 6 bases. Trimming cost V 2 bases and J 0 bases, with 9 bases left between them. Germline CDR1 reads WNHNN; CDR2 reads SYGVQD (reference sequence). The CDR3 has 15 amino acids. CDR3: CASSEGQPSTDTQYF. The CDR3 region has the DNA TGCGCCAGCAGTGAGGGACAGCCTAGCACAGATACGCAGTATTTT.

The chain couples TRBV6-1 to TRBJ1-1, with D tentatively TRBD1 (5 bases). CDR1 MNHNS and CDR2 SASEGT come from the germline V gene. The V end was cut by 7 bases, the J end by 3 bases, with 18 bases between. The CDR3 runs 15 residues. CDR3 sequence: CASTETRGGDTEAFF. As DNA, the CDR3 is TGTGCCAGCACCGAGACCCGGGGAGGGGACACTGAAGCTTTCTTT.

This chain connects TRBV5-1 to TRBJ2-3; 10 positions match TRBD2. Germline trimming cut 3 bases from V and 3 bases from J; bases unmatched to any gene: 10. Germline-derived CDR1 and CDR2 are SGHRS and YFSETQ. The CDR3 has 17 residues. Written as DNA, the CDR3 is TGCGCCAGCAGCTACCAATTAGCGGGAGGTACGACAGATACGCAGTATTTT. Its translation: CASSYQLAGGTTDTQYF.

This clone was observed a handful of times. The rearrangement links TRBV5-6 to TRBJ2-7, with 7 bases lining up with TRBD2. The CDR3 totals 19 residues. Germline CDR1 is SGHDT and CDR2 is YYEEEE. The J segment lost 6 bases and the V segment lost 1 base, leaving 22 bases of the junction unmatched. CDR3 amino acids: CASSLFGGRGAGGFGEQYF. The CDR3 nucleotides read TGTGCCAGCAGCTTGTTCGGTGGGCGTGGGGCCGGGGGGTTCGGCGAGCAGTACTTC.

V usage is TRBV2 and J usage is TRBJ1-5; the D gene is possibly TRBD1 (5 bases). V was trimmed by 6 bases and J by 0 bases, leaving 12 bases between them. The length of the CDR3 is 15 residues. The V gene's germline CDR1 is SNHLY and CDR2 FYNNEI. Here the CDR3 DNA reads TGTGCCAGCAGGGCAGACAGTAATAGCAATCAGCCCCAGCATTTT. This sequence encodes CASRADSNSNQPQHF.